A selection of T cell receptor beta chains follows, all from one sample in a study of blood T cells in healthy people across ages. TCRdb called the 5' RACE reads again in MiXCR, with one record for every CDR3 protein. The sample carries roughly 410,000 distinct CDR3 sequences, 45% to 60% recorded once. Sequencing was done on a sample of blood. The source is a man in his 60s in good health. Each CDR3 is given with its conserved first and last residue. A D gene is named only where the DNA matches it firmly. Size values are once, few and many counts, or a class for expanded clones, and some rows have none.

V	size	J	D	CDR3	DNA
TRBV28	-	TRBJ2-7	-	CASSRGTAITRQYF	TGTGCTAGCAGCCGGGGGACAGCTATTACGAGGCAGTACTTC
TRBV21-1	few	TRBJ2-7	-	CASSKPPGQGRWCGSSYEQYF	TGTGCCAGCAGCAAACCACCGGGACAGGGACGGTGGTGCGGGAGCTCCTACGAGCAGTACTTC
TRBV3-1	-	TRBJ2-7	TRBD2	CASSRTSGGAHEQYF	TGTGCCAGCAGCCGGACTAGCGGGGGGGCCCACGAGCAGTACTTC
TRBV20-1	-	TRBJ2-2	TRBD1	CSAVGGNTGELFF	TGCAGTGCTGTAGGGGGCAACACCGGGGAGCTGTTTTTT
TRBV29-1	-	TRBJ1-1	-	CSVNGGNTEAFF	TGCAGCGTTAACGGGGGGAACACTGAAGCTTTCTTT
TRBV7-4	few	TRBJ2-7	-	CASSSPGGYESSYEQYF	TGTGCCAGCAGCTCACCCGGCGGGTACGAGAGCTCCTACGAGCAGTACTTC
TRBV7-2	once	TRBJ2-7	TRBD2	CASSLVASGIGPREQYF	TGTGCCAGCAGCTTAGTCGCTAGCGGGATAGGACCGCGCGAGCAGTACTTC
TRBV25-1	few	TRBJ2-5	-	CASSGWYQETQYF	TGTGCCAGCAGTGGTTGGTACCAAGAGACCCAGTACTTC
TRBV30	few	TRBJ2-3	-	CAFRQPRTDTQYF	TGTGCCTTTCGACAGCCCCGCACAGATACGCAGTATTTT
TRBV24-1	-	TRBJ2-5	TRBD2	CATSASAGGPAETQYF	TGTGCCACCAGTGCGTCAGCGGGAGGGCCAGCAGAGACCCAGTACTTC
TRBV2	-	TRBJ1-5	TRBD1	CASSGTGSNQPQHF	TGTGCCAGCAGTGGGACAGGGTCTAATCAGCCCCAGCATTTT
TRBV7-2	-	TRBJ2-1	TRBD2	CASSSRLLGGRTDEQFF	TGTGCCAGCAGCTCCAGGCTTCTGGGAGGGCGGACCGATGAGCAGTTCTTC
TRBV20-1	-	TRBJ2-7	TRBD2	CSARDSSAGSGNEQYF	TGCAGTGCTAGAGATAGCTCAGCGGGGAGCGGCAATGAGCAGTACTTC
TRBV7-9	few	TRBJ2-1	TRBD1	CASRDWTGGLSNEQFF	TGTGCCAGCAGGGACTGGACAGGGGGCTTGTCCAATGAGCAGTTCTTC
TRBV20-1	-	TRBJ2-1	TRBD2	CSAPGLAGASNEQFF	TGCAGTGCACCCGGACTAGCGGGGGCCTCCAATGAGCAGTTCTTC
TRBV5-1	few	TRBJ2-3	TRBD2	CASSPMTSGRGDTQYF	TGCGCCAGCAGCCCGATGACTAGCGGCAGAGGAGATACGCAGTATTTT
TRBV20-1	few	TRBJ2-4	-	CSARNKGQGNIQYF	TGCAGTGCTAGAAACAAGGGACAAGGGAACATTCAGTACTTC